A single sample gave rise to the 17 T cell receptor beta chains below, sequenced in a study of vaccination and CD4 T cells after COVID-19. As to treatment: approximately nine-day PBMC culture with coronavirus spike peptide pools or control peptides (ViraFEST assay). Gathering of the CD4+ T cells, from the unexposed donor, took place before the COVID-19 pandemic (2011-2018). Sequencing of the DNA from cultured CD4+ T cells was carried out with the Oncomine TCR Beta short-read assay. Genomic DNA was drawn out of CD4+ T cells grown in culture. Using its own MiXCR run on the PCR reads, TCRdb lists one record per CDR3 protein. The table shows 8,500 to 9,500 distinct CDR3 sequences, with around 31% occurring only once. Their recognized antigens are unknown. Material: CD4+ T cells from blood, cultured in vitro. Receptors originate from a human donor in good health.

The chain is built from TRBV19 and TRBJ1-1; TRBD1 is a possible D gene (5 bases). The ends were cut back, 5 bases at V and 1 base at J, with 14 bases in the middle. Germline lookup yields CDR1 LNHDA and CDR2 SQIVND (reference sequence). This CDR3 is 15 amino acids long. CDR3 sequence (DNA): TGTGCCAGTAGTCAGAGGGGCACGGAGAACACTGAAGCTTTCTTT. This codes for CASSQRGTENTEAFF.

This clonotype was recorded a few times. The genes are TRBV6-1 and TRBJ1-6, with 9 bases matching TRBD1. Germline V gene data show CDR1 as MNHNS and CDR2 as SASEGT. The J segment lost 8 bases and the V segment lost 5 bases, leaving 13 bases of the junction unmatched. This CDR3 is 17 amino acids long. Here the CDR3 DNA reads TGTGCCAGCAGTCGGCCCTCGGGACAGGGTCCCGATTCACCCCTCCACTTT. Its protein is CASSRPSGQGPDSPLHF.

This clonotype was counted a few times. The CDR3 DNA sequence: TGTGCCAGTAGTAGGGGGGCGAACACTGAAGCTTTCTTT. This encodes CASSRGANTEAFF. This chain joins TRBV19 and TRBJ1-1; weak D call: TRBD1 (6 bases). This CDR3 is 13 amino acids long. V was trimmed by 4 bases and J by 1 base, leaving 7 bases between them. CDR1 is LNHDA, CDR2 SQIVND, per germline (reference sequence).

The chain links TRBV27 to TRBJ1-2, with a possible D match to TRBD1 (6 bases). The CDR3 contains 16 residues. Trimming pared 5 bases from V and 0 bases from J, leaving 16 bases between. Germline assignment: CDR1 MNHEY and CDR2 SMNVEV (reference sequence). CDR3 nucleotides: TGTGCCAGCAGTATACTGATGGGGGCAGCTAACTATGGCTACACCTTC. It encodes CASSILMGAANYGYTF.

This clonotype was found a few times. The chain employs TRBV12-3 or TRBV12-4 and TRBJ1-2; 7 bases map to TRBD1. Trimming took 4 bases from V and 6 from J; bases not matched to a gene: 8. CDR3 length equals 14 residues. CDR3 sequence: CASSSNRGVDGYTF. DNA of the CDR3: TGTGCCAGCAGTTCCAACAGGGGTGTCGATGGCTACACCTTC.

This clonotype has more than one count but fewer than ten. This sequence joins TRBV6-5 and TRBJ1-1; D gene uncertain. CDR3 length equals 15 residues. V lost 2 bases and J lost 0, with 10 bases in between. In germline, CDR1 is MNHEY, CDR2 SVGAGI. This CDR3 is CASSYLGHMNTEAFF. CDR3 nucleotides: TGTGCCAGCAGTTACCTTGGGCACATGAACACTGAAGCTTTCTTT.

The chain joins TRBV20-1 to TRBJ1-5, with 7 bases fitting TRBD1. Germline V lookup: CDR1 DFQATT, CDR2 SNEGSKA (reference sequence). The CDR3 runs to 15 residues. V gave up 3 bases and J gave up 6 bases; unmatched junction bases: 11. DNA for the CDR3: TGCAGTGCTAGTCCCGGGAGGGGGCGCGGTCAGCCCCAGCATTTT. Its protein is CSASPGRGRGQPQHF.

This clonotype has only a few counts. The chain is built from TRBV6-1 and TRBJ2-4, with D maybe TRBD2 (6 bases). This CDR3 has 13 residues. The V gene's germline CDR1 is MNHNS and CDR2 SASEGT. Trimming pared 2 bases from V and 6 bases from J, leaving 8 bases between. The chain's CDR3 is CASSELGGNIQYF. The CDR3 DNA sequence: TGTGCCAGCAGTGAATTGGGGGGAAACATTCAGTACTTC.

This clonotype has just a few counts. V usage is TRBV7-2 and J usage is TRBJ1-2, with TRBD1 matching over 7 bases. Per germline, CDR1 SGHTA and CDR2 FQGNSA. Trimming cost V 4 bases and J 5 bases; bases outside gene matches: 10. The CDR3 consists of 15 residues. In nucleotides, the CDR3 is TGTGCCAGCAGCTCCAGGGGGGCCTCAGAATATGGCTACACCTTC. It encodes CASSSRGASEYGYTF. Full variable domain (rest looked up from reference TRBV7-2 and TRBJ1-2): GAGVSQSPSNKVTEKGKDVELRCDPISGHTALYWYRQSLGQGLEFLIYFQGNSAPDKSGLPSDRFSAERTGGSVSTLTIQRTQQEDSAVYLCASSSRGASEYGYTFGSGTRLTVV.

This clonotype turned up a few times. This sequence joins TRBV10-3 and TRBJ2-7; 10 bases agree with TRBD1. V lost 4 bases and J lost 5; bases outside the gene matches: 5. Germline CDR1 ENHRY, CDR2 SYGVKD. The CDR3 runs to 14 residues. CDR3 residues: CAISGRQGANEQYF. CDR3 DNA: TGTGCCATCAGTGGGAGACAGGGGGCGAACGAGCAGTACTTC.

The sample holds a few counts of this clonotype. The chain links TRBV20-1 to TRBJ2-7, with 8 bases matching TRBD1. With V trimmed by 6 bases and J by 5 bases, 6 bases remained unmatched. The CDR3 length is 12 residues. In germline, CDR1 is DFQATT, CDR2 SNEGSKA (reference sequence). CDR3: CSAQDRVDEQYF. The CDR3, as DNA: TGCAGTGCCCAGGACAGGGTGGACGAGCAGTACTTC.

The chain couples TRBV27 to TRBJ2-3; 7 nucleotides align to TRBD1. Germline values: CDR1 MNHEY, CDR2 SMNVEV (reference sequence). Trimming took 6 bases from V and 3 from J; bases not matched to a gene: 9. CDR3 length: 15 residues. The CDR3 region has the DNA TGTGCCAGCAGATCCATAGGGGGCGCAACAGATACGCAGTATTTT. As protein: CASRSIGGATDTQYF.

This clonotype counts as large. The V and J genes are TRBV20-1 and TRBJ2-1; no firm D call. In germline, CDR1 is DFQATT, CDR2 SNEGSKA (reference sequence). The CDR3 has 13 residues. The germline V and J ends were trimmed by 0 bases and 4 bases, with 7 bases remaining between them. The CDR3 DNA reads TGCAGTGCTAGAGACCCCTTTTACAATGAGCAGTTCTTC. As protein: CSARDPFYNEQFF.

The chain uses TRBV21-1 and TRBJ2-2; TRBD1, the table's D call, was not compared with the DNA. TRBV21-1 is a documented pseudogene. The CDR3 consists of 18 residues. CDR3 amino acids: CASSIELGTGYNTGELFF. The CDR3 bases are TGTGCCAGCAGCATCGAACTCGGGACAGGCTATAACACCGGGGAGCTGTTTTTT.

This clonotype has a single count. This sequence joins TRBV20-1 and TRBJ2-6; 11 bases line up with TRBD1. The CDR3 length is 18 residues. CDR1 is DFQATT, CDR2 SNEGSKA, per germline (reference sequence). V dropped 1 base and J dropped 0; count of bases not matched to a gene: 5. The CDR3 DNA reads as TGCAGTGCTAGAGTTTCGGGGACAGGGGGCTCTGGGGCCAACGTCCTGACTTTC. Its protein product is CSARVSGTGGSGANVLTF.

For the CDR3, the DNA is TGTGCCAGGGGTACAGGAGTCTATAATTCACCCCTCCACTTT. Its protein product is CARGTGVYNSPLHF. The V call is TRBV2, the J call TRBJ1-6, with a weak D call TRBD1 (5 bases). Trimming shortened V by 9 bases and J by 3 bases, and 12 bases separated the two germline ends. Germline CDR1 reads SNHLY; CDR2 reads FYNNEI. This CDR3 has 14 amino acids.

This clonotype has just a few counts. V gene TRBV20-1 combines with J gene TRBJ1-2, with D maybe TRBD1 (6 bases). Trimming took off 1 base at V and 0 bases at J, with 15 bases between the two ends. CDR1 and CDR2 from the germline V gene are DFQATT and SNEGSKA (reference sequence). CDR3 size: 16 residues. DNA of the CDR3: TGCAGTGCTAGAGTGTCGGGACAACTTACTAACTATGGCTACACCTTC. This sequence encodes CSARVSGQLTNYGYTF.